These T cell receptor beta chains were read from a single sample in a study of T-cell reconstitution after alpha-beta-depleted transplantation in children. TCRdb fed the PCR reads into MiXCR, producing one record per CDR3 protein. The sample yields about 77,000 distinct CDR3 sequences, around 18% seen once. Sequencing used PBMCs, mostly from graft donor cells, obtained 360 days after TCRalphabeta/CD19-depleted stem cell transplant. The receptor set was obtained from a male patient aged 2-9 years who had a stem cell transplant for acute lymphoblastic leukemia, so the T cells may come from the graft donor. Each CDR3 is given with its conserved first and last residue. Fields, in order: V gene, J gene, CDR3 protein.

>TRBV3-1|TRBJ2-2
CASSQVAGTNTGELFF
>TRBV7-2|TRBJ2-7
CASSTSYEQYF
>TRBV5-1|TRBJ1-1
CASSPWTGGEGTEAFF
>TRBV11-3|TRBJ2-1
CASSLGTGTYNEQFF
>TRBV11-3|TRBJ2-7
CASSLIFYEQYF
>TRBV12-3/TRBV12-4|TRBJ2-2
CASSLRGGELFF
>TRBV21-1|TRBJ2-7
CASSKDISVSSYEQYF
>TRBV20-1|TRBJ2-7
CSAWPPQGYEQYF
>TRBV5-6|TRBJ2-4
CASSLVALHAKNIQYF
>TRBV7-9|TRBJ2-7
CASSSGGASGSYEQYF
>TRBV20-1|TRBJ2-5
CSARAGRFEETQYF
>TRBV2|TRBJ1-1
CASSDWTGENTEAFF
>TRBV9|TRBJ1-1
CASSVRGNTEAFF
>TRBV7-6|TRBJ1-2
CASSLSPGTGSIGYTF
>TRBV28|TRBJ2-1
CASSHGTLYNEQFF
>TRBV12-3/TRBV12-4|TRBJ2-1
CASMDGAARREQFF
>TRBV20-1|TRBJ2-7
CSAPGTGQSYEQYF
>TRBV7-9|TRBJ2-3
CASSLLSKLPDTQYF
>TRBV5-6|TRBJ1-2
CASSFAANYGYTF
>TRBV11-3|TRBJ2-7
CASSFWGSDGYEQYF
>TRBV6-5|TRBJ1-4
CASRGTGAEKLFF
>TRBV4-2|TRBJ2-7
CASSQEVISPYEQYF
>TRBV12-3/TRBV12-4|TRBJ2-7
CASSLRGGQYF
>TRBV6-5|TRBJ2-4
CASSYSRQGNIQYF
>TRBV12-3/TRBV12-4|TRBJ2-3
CASSQSGGPDTQYF
>TRBV3-1|TRBJ2-1
CASSQVRGTYNEQFF
>TRBV20-1|TRBJ1-5
CSARWNSNQPQHF
>TRBV12-3/TRBV12-4|TRBJ2-1
CASSPYLVPFF
>TRBV12-3/TRBV12-4|TRBJ2-7
CASSFRGSGNEQYF
>TRBV7-9|TRBJ1-1
CASSLAVGPNTEAFF
>TRBV5-1|TRBJ1-4
CASSLESRGRSNEKLFF
>TRBV10-3|TRBJ2-7
CAISELAGYGEQYF
>TRBV7-9|TRBJ2-4
CASSFSFSRDKNIQYF
>TRBV4-2|TRBJ2-2
CASSQVRGGGALGTGELFF
>TRBV5-1|TRBJ2-7
CASSLVAHREQYF
>TRBV7-6|TRBJ2-3
CASSYVGRGTDTQYF
>TRBV25-1|TRBJ2-7
CASSDPGQSYEQYF
>TRBV5-6|TRBJ1-2
CASSLESQIDYGYTF
>TRBV4-1|TRBJ2-6
CASRNDREGANVLTF
>TRBV10-3|TRBJ2-1
CAISESGYSYNEQFF
>TRBV19|TRBJ2-1
CASIRTSGSYEQFF
>TRBV11-3|TRBJ2-4
CASSLIGSKNIQYF
>TRBV7-2|TRBJ2-7
CASSLERRGASYEQYF
>TRBV5-1|TRBJ2-7
CASSNPGNLSEQYF
>TRBV5-1|TRBJ2-1
CASSALAGAYNEQFF
>TRBV5-1|TRBJ2-1
CASSLLAGDRFRHNEQFF
>TRBV6-1|TRBJ1-1
CASRTRGQWIEAFF
>TRBV7-9|TRBJ2-7
CASSLGTLRYEQYF
>TRBV5-1|TRBJ2-1
CASSLEGAFTGGEEFF
>TRBV24-1|TRBJ2-1
CATIYNRDRYNEQFF
>TRBV12-3/TRBV12-4|TRBJ2-3
CASSTGTGNSNTQYF
>TRBV5-1|TRBJ1-4
CASSLGQEKEKLFF
>TRBV4-1|TRBJ2-5
CASSQGGQAWTQYF
>TRBV20-1|TRBJ1-2
CSASRPNYGYTF
>TRBV12-3/TRBV12-4|TRBJ1-4
CASSPRLDVKLFF
>TRBV28|TRBJ2-1
CASSRPGLAGVIEQFF
>TRBV12-3/TRBV12-4|TRBJ1-3
CASSFPDRYSGNTIYF
>TRBV6-1|TRBJ2-3
CASRAEGADTQYF
>TRBV4-2|TRBJ2-2
CASKQTSGRVSAGELFF
>TRBV11-2|TRBJ2-1
CASTLGEVYNEQFF